This is a list of T cell receptor beta chains from one sample in a study of CD8 T cells in ankylosing spondylitis. TCRdb reprocessed the 5' RACE reads via MiXCR and lists one record per CDR3 protein. The data contain about 220,000 distinct CDR3 sequences, about 7% of them singletons. The sequencing input was blood, either unsorted or a sorted T cell fraction (not recorded which). The receptors here all came from a male donor with ankylosing spondylitis. CDR3s include the opening cysteine and the closing phenylalanine or tryptophan. Each record gives: clone size, J gene, D gene, V gene, CDR3 protein, CDR3 DNA. D genes are given only for firm matches. Size tells how often a clone was seen (once, few, many) or the class of an expanded clone, and some rows leave it out.

>NA|TRBJ2-7|NA|TRBV14
CASSQEGTFSYEQYF
TGTGCCAGCAGCCAAGAGGGGACCTTCTCCTACGAGCAGTACTTC
>NA|TRBJ1-1|TRBD1|TRBV28
CASSNNDRGMNTEAFF
TGTGCCAGCAGCAACAACGACAGGGGCATGAACACTGAAGCTTTCTTT
>many|TRBJ2-7|NA|TRBV5-6
CASSLAHEQYF
TGTGCCAGCAGCTTGGCCCACGAGCAGTACTTC
>few|TRBJ2-5|TRBD2|TRBV7-8
CASSLGGGSWETQYF
TGTGCCAGCAGCTTAGGGGGCGGGAGCTGGGAGACCCAGTACTTC
>many|TRBJ1-2|NA|TRBV15
CATSTDRRSYGYTF
TGTGCCACCAGTACGGACCGACGATCTTATGGCTACACCTTC
>many|TRBJ1-1|NA|TRBV27
CASSLFPEPNTEAFF
TGTGCCAGCAGTTTATTTCCAGAACCGAACACTGAAGCTTTCTTT
>many|TRBJ2-7|NA|TRBV12-3/TRBV12-4
CASSPFGIEGGEQYF
TGTGCCAGCAGTCCATTCGGCATTGAGGGAGGCGAGCAGTACTTC
>many|TRBJ2-1|NA|TRBV7-6
CASSLDGTTYNEQFF
TGTGCCAGCAGCTTAGATGGGACAACCTACAATGAGCAGTTCTTC
>NA|TRBJ2-7|NA|TRBV4-1
CASSQAVGRGSYEQYF
TGCGCCAGCAGCCAAGCGGTTGGCAGGGGTTCCTACGAGCAGTACTTC
>many|TRBJ1-2|TRBD1|TRBV20-1
CSATGTGVFGYTF
TGCAGTGCTACCGGGACAGGGGTGTTTGGCTACACCTTC
>many|TRBJ2-7|NA|TRBV11-2
CASSLERDYEQYF
TGTGCCAGCAGCTTAGAAAGGGATTACGAGCAGTACTTC
>NA|TRBJ2-3|TRBD2|TRBV4-2
CASSPGLAGFQGTQYF
TGTGCCAGCAGTCCGGGACTAGCGGGGTTTCAGGGTACGCAGTATTTT
>few|TRBJ2-7|NA|TRBV20-1
CSARAKGSSYEQYF
TGCAGTGCTAGAGCGAAAGGGAGCTCCTACGAGCAGTACTTC
>many|TRBJ1-1|NA|TRBV4-2
CASSAGWGYGAFF
TGTGCCAGCAGCGCCGGGTGGGGTTACGGAGCTTTCTTT
>NA|TRBJ1-1|NA|TRBV6-4
CASSYTLNTEAFF
TGTGCCAGCAGTTATACATTGAACACTGAAGCTTTCTTT
>many|TRBJ2-7|NA|TRBV20-1
CSARGDKGLYEQYF
TGCAGTGCTAGAGGGGACAAGGGACTCTACGAGCAGTACTTC
>many|TRBJ1-3|NA|TRBV12-3/TRBV12-4
CASRPPPVEGNTIYF
TGTGCCAGCAGGCCTCCGCCTGTGGAGGGAAACACCATATATTTT
>many|TRBJ1-5|NA|TRBV7-2
CASSLGPNQPQHF
TGTGCCAGCAGCTTAGGGCCCAATCAGCCCCAGCATTTT
>many|TRBJ2-4|TRBD2|TRBV20-1
CSARGTSLAKNIQYF
TGCAGTGCTCGAGGGACTAGTCTAGCCAAAAACATTCAGTACTTC
>many|TRBJ1-2|TRBD1|TRBV7-9
CASSDGTGGSYGYTF
TGTGCCAGCAGCGACGGGACAGGGGGCAGCTATGGCTACACCTTC
>many|TRBJ2-7|NA|TRBV27
CASSEVRKSSYEQYF
TGTGCCAGCAGCGAAGTACGGAAAAGCTCCTACGAGCAGTACTTC
>many|TRBJ2-2|TRBD2|TRBV25-1
CASSAYPGGTGELFF
TGTGCCAGCAGTGCCTACCCGGGGGGAACCGGGGAGCTGTTTTTT
>many|TRBJ2-1|TRBD2|TRBV7-9
CASSLTLSGGNNEQFF
TGTGCCAGCAGCTTGACCCTTAGCGGGGGGAACAATGAGCAGTTCTTC
>many|TRBJ1-1|NA|TRBV24-1
CATRAENTEAFF
TGTGCCACCAGGGCGGAAAACACTGAAGCTTTCTTT
>many|TRBJ2-1|TRBD2|TRBV10-1
CASSGLAGVEFF
TGCGCCAGCAGTGGCCTAGCGGGAGTTGAGTTCTTC
>NA|TRBJ2-1|NA|TRBV6-1
CASSESRVALLKEFF
TGTGCCAGCAGTGAATCACGGGTTGCCCTACTGAAAGAGTTCTTC
>NA|TRBJ2-7|NA|TRBV20-1
CSTPGPFPHEQYF
TGCAGTACTCCGGGACCTTTCCCCCACGAGCAGTACTTC
>NA|TRBJ2-5|TRBD1|TRBV11-2
CASSWTGGSETQYF
TGTGCCAGCAGCTGGACAGGGGGCAGTGAGACCCAGTACTTC
>few|TRBJ2-7|NA|TRBV3-1
CASSQDGGGRPYEQYF
TGTGCCAGCAGCCAAGATGGTGGGGGGCGCCCCTACGAGCAGTACTTC
>many|TRBJ2-3|NA|TRBV6-5
CASSYSSLSTDTQYF
TGTGCCAGCAGTTACTCGAGTTTAAGCACAGATACGCAGTATTTT
>many|TRBJ1-3|NA|TRBV6-5
CASSYSIGDSGNTIYF
TGTGCCAGCAGTTACTCTATTGGTGACTCTGGAAACACCATATATTTT
>few|TRBJ2-1|NA|TRBV3-1
CASSPDIRNEQFF
TGTGCCAGCAGCCCCGACATTAGGAATGAGCAGTTCTTC